This is a list of T cell receptor beta chains from one sample in a study of tumor-infiltrating lymphocytes in primary liver carcinoma. One entry per CDR3 protein, called by TCRdb with MiXCR from the multiplex PCR reads. The repertoire includes around 35,000 distinct CDR3 sequences, more than 70% of them detected once, and 37% sits in the top ten. The sample comprised tumor-adjacent normal liver tissue. Every receptor here comes from a man aged 40-49 years with primary liver carcinoma and hepatitis B virus infection. CDR3s include the opening cysteine and the closing phenylalanine or tryptophan. Each record gives: D gene, clone size, J gene, V gene, CDR3 protein, CDR3 DNA. D genes are given only for firm matches. The size field is filled for only some rows; it gives once, few, many or a size class.

>.|.|TRBJ2-7|TRBV11-1
CASRGKRYYDRYF
TGTGCCAGCAGGGGGAAGCGATACTACGATCGGTACTTC
>.|.|TRBJ2-3|TRBV6-2/TRBV6-3
CASSYSSSADTQYF
TGTGCCAGCAGTTACTCGAGCAGCGCAGATACGCAGTATTTT
>.|.|TRBJ2-5|TRBV11-2
CTSSPSSIQGTGRDTQYF
TGTACCAGCAGCCCTAGCTCAATCCAGGGTACCGGGCGGGATACCCAGTACTTC
>.|.|TRBJ1-5|TRBV29-1
CSVTEGQSGQPQHF
TGCAGCGTTACCGAAGGACAAAGCGGTCAGCCCCAGCATTTT
>.|.|TRBJ2-1|TRBV5-6
CACSFISQYNKQFF
TGTGCCTGCAGCTTCATTTCACAATACAATAAGCAGTTCTTC
>TRBD2|.|TRBJ2-1|TRBV5-4
CSSSLDLAGVLFF
TGTTCCAGCAGCTTGGACTTAGCGGGGGTGCTGTTCTTC
>.|many|TRBJ2-7|TRBV7-9
CASSLGAYEQYF
TGTGCCAGCAGCCTCGGGGCTTACGAGCAGTACTTC
>TRBD2|.|TRBJ2-1|TRBV6-1
CARWSGRSVNEQFF
TGCGCCCGCTGGTCCGGGAGGTCCGTCAATGAGCAATTCTTC
>.|.|TRBJ1-5|TRBV4-1
CASTQDAALEQPQHF
TGCGCCAGCACCCAAGATGCGGCGTTAGAGCAGCCCCAGCATTTT
>.|.|TRBJ2-5|TRBV29-1
CSGRQIGQETQYF
TGCAGCGGGAGACAGATTGGGCAAGAGACCCAGTACTTC
>TRBD1|.|TRBJ1-2|TRBV29-1
CSVADREYYGITF
TGCAGCGTCGCGGACAGGGAGTACTATGGCATCACCTTC
>TRBD2|large|TRBJ2-1|TRBV11-2
CASSSTMSGGYNEQFF
TGTGCCAGCAGCTCAACCATGAGCGGGGGTTACAATGAGCAGTTCTTC